This T cell receptor beta chain was profiled in a study of glioma-infiltrating T cells. Overall study findings and caveats: CDR3 overlap between tissue and blood was very small. Above-expected tissue-blood divergence occurred in all gliomas, most in low-grade ones.

For this clonotype: Its antigen is undetermined.

The CDR3 contains 14 residues. In germline, CDR1 is ENHRY, CDR2 SYGVKD. The germline V and J ends were trimmed by 11 bases and 5 bases, with 20 bases remaining between them. The iRepertoire nested amplicon-rescue multiplex PCR amplified TCR alpha and beta CDR3s from RNA. Input was about 100-450 ng of tissue mRNA or PBMC total RNA. TCRdb ran MiXCR on the multiplex PCR reads and lists one entry per CDR3 protein. The table includes about 140,000 distinct CDR3 sequences, about two fifths detected once. This chain links TRBV10-3 with TRBJ2-3; possibly TRBD1 or TRBD2 for D (5 bases each). Sequencing used glioma tissue, nonneoplastic brain tissue, or PBMCs (not recorded which). The origin of this receptor is a human donor with low-grade glioma or glioblastoma, undergoing nonglioma brain surgery, or in good health (not recorded which). CDR3 in amino acids: CAGRGPLLVDTQYF. The CDR3 region has the DNA TGTGCCGGACGGGGACCTCTCCTTGTAGATACGCAGTATTTT.